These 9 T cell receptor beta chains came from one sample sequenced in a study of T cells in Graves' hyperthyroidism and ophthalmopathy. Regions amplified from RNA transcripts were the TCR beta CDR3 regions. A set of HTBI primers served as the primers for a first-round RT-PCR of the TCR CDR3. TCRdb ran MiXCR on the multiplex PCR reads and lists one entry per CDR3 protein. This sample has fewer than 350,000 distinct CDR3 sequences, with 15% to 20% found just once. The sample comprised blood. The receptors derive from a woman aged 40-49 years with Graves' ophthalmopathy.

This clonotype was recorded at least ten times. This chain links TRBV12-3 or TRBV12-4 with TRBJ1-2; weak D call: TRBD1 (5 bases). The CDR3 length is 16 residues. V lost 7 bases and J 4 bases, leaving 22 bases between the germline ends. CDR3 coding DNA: TGTGCCAGCAATGATGGGGCGTTCGGGGGGACCTATGGCTACACCTTC. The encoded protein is CASNDGAFGGTYGYTF.

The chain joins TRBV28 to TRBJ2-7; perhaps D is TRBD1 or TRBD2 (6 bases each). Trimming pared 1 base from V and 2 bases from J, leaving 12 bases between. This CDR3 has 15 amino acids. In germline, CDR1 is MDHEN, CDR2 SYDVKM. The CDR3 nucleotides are TGTGCCAGCAGTTTATTCCGGGGGCGGGCCTACGAGCAGTACTTC. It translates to CASSLFRGRAYEQYF.

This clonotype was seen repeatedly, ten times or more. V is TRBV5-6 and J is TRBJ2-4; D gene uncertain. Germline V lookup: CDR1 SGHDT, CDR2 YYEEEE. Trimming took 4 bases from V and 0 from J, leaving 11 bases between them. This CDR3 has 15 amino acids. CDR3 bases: TGTGCCAGCAGCCGATTATTGGGAGCCAAAAACATTCAGTACTTC. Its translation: CASSRLLGAKNIQYF.

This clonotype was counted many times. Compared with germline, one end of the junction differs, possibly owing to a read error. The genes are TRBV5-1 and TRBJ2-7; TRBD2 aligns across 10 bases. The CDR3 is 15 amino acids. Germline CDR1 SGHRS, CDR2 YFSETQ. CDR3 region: CASSLSGTSVYEQYF. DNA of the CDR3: TGCGCCAGCAGCTTGTCCGGGACTAGCGTCTACGAACAGTACTTC.

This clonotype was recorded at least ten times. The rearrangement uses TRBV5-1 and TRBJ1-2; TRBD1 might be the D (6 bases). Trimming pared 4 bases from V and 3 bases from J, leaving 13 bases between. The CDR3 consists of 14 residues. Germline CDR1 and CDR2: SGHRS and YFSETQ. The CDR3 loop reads CASSTGHPDYGYTF. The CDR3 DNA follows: TGCGCCAGCAGCACGGGACACCCCGACTATGGCTACACCTTC. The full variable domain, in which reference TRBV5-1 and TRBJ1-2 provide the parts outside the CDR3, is KAGVTQTPRYLIKTRGQQVTLSCSPISGHRSVSWYQQTPGQGLQFLFEYFSETQRNKGNFPGRFSGRQFSNSRSEMNVSTLELGDSALYLCASSTGHPDYGYTFGSGTRLTVV.

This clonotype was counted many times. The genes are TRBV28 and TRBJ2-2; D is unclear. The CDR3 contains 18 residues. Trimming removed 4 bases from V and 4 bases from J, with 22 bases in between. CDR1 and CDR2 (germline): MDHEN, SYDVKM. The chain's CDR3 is CASSSSPSPPRRTGELFF. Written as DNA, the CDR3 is TGTGCCAGCAGTTCATCCCCATCCCCCCCCAGGCGCACCGGGGAGCTGTTTTTT.

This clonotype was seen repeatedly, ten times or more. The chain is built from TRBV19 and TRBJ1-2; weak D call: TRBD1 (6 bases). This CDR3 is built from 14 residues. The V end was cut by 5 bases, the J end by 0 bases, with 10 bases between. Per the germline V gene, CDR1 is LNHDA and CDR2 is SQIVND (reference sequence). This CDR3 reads CASSRTVTNYGYTF. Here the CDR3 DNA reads TGTGCCAGTAGTCGGACAGTTACTAACTATGGCTACACCTTC.

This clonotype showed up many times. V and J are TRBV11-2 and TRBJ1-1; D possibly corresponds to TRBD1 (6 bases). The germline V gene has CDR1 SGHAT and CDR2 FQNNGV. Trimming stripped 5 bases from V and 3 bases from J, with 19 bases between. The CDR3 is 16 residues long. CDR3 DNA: TGTGCCAGCAGCCGAAGTGGGGCCCAGGGGTACACTGAAGCTTTCTTT. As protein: CASSRSGAQGYTEAFF.

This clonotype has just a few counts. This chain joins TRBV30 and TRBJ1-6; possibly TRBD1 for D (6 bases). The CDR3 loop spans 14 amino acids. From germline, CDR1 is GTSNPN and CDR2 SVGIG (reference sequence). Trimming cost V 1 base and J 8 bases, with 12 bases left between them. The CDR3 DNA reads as TGTGCCTGGAGTGGCGGGGCAGGGGATTCACCCCTCCACTTT. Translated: CAWSGGAGDSPLHF.